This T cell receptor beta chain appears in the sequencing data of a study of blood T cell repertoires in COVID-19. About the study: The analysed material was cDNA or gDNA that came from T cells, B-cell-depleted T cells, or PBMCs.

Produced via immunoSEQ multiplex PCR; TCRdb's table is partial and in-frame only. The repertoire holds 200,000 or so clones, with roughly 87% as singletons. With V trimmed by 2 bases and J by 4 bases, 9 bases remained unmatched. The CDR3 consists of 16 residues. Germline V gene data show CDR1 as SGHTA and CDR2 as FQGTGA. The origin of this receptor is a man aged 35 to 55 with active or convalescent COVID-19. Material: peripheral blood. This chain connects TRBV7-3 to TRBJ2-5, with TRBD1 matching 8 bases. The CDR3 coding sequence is TGTGCCAGCAGCTTAGTCGGACAGGGTGCGGGAGAGACCCAGTACTTC. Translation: CASSLVGQGAGETQYF.